A single sample is the source of the 9 T cell receptor beta chains below, sequenced in a study of cytomegalovirus exposure and HLA in healthy donors. Researchers ran the PCR with 60 Vbeta and 13 Jbeta primers. Clones were read by immunoSEQ multiplex PCR, and TCRdb kept only the in-frame ones, dropping some. The sample has about 120,000 clones; over 8.5% are singletons. The sequencing input was PBMCs. The receptors were sampled from a woman between 40 and 50 years old in good health and CMV-seropositive.

This clone appeared many times. This chain connects TRBV7-9 to TRBJ1-5; TRBD1 might be the D (5 bases). The CDR3 extends over 17 amino acids. V shed 2 bases and J shed 7 bases, with 21 bases lying between them. Germline CDR1 and CDR2: SEHNR and FQNEAQ (reference sequence). CDR3 DNA: TGTGCCAGCAGCTTAAAGGGAGGGGCAGGTGAGATCCAGCCCCAGCATTTT. Its translation is CASSLKGGAGEIQPQHF.

The chain recombines TRBV7-2 with TRBJ2-1, with 8 bases that match TRBD1. The CDR3 sequence is 14 residues long. Germline assignment: CDR1 SGHTA and CDR2 FQGNSA. V dropped 5 bases and J dropped 7; count of bases not matched to a gene: 7. The CDR3 protein is CASSAQGASNEQFF. CDR3 nucleotides: TGTGCCAGCAGCGCCCAGGGGGCTAGTAATGAGCAGTTCTTC.

This clone has only a few counts. The chain uses TRBV10-3 and TRBJ2-2; the match to TRBD2 covers 15 bases. CDR3 length: 15 residues. The V segment lost 8 bases and the J segment 5 bases; nucleotides outside the gene matches: 3. Germline V CDR1 and CDR2: ENHRY, SYGVKD. CDR3 loop: CAIPGLAGGTGELFF. Written as DNA, the CDR3 is TGTGCCATCCCGGGACTAGCGGGGGGTACCGGGGAGCTGTTTTTT.

J is TRBJ2-5 and V is TRBV10-1; the match to TRBD1 covers 7 bases. With 3 bases clipped from V and 4 bases from J, the junction kept 5 bases outside the gene matches. This CDR3 region has 14 residues. In germline, CDR1 is WNHNN, CDR2 SYGVQD (reference sequence). CDR3 DNA: TGCGCCAGCAGTGAAGGGGGCGCGATAGAGACCCAGTACTTC. Translated: CASSEGGAIETQYF.

V is TRBV7-8 and J is TRBJ1-1; TRBD1 agrees at 10 bases. The CDR3 is 17 amino acids. The germline V gene encodes CDR1 SGHVS and CDR2 FQNEAQ. Trimming removed 5 bases from V and 1 base from J; junction bases left unmatched: 10. Here the CDR3 DNA reads TGTGCCAGCAGCCTGCCGCGGGACAGGGGCTCGAACACTGAAGCTTTCTTT. It translates to CASSLPRDRGSNTEAFF. Based on the CDR3 plus reference TRBV7-8 and TRBJ1-1, the full variable domain is GAGVSQSPRYKVAKRGQDVALRCDPISGHVSLFWYQQALGQGPEFLTYFQNEAQLDKSGLPSDRFFAERPEGSVSTLKIQRTQQEDSAVYLCASSLPRDRGSNTEAFFGQGTRLTVV.

The chain is built from TRBV28 and TRBJ2-2; D unclear. The germline V gene has CDR1 MDHEN and CDR2 SYDVKM. The CDR3 contains 13 residues. V dropped 2 bases and J dropped 5 bases, with 6 bases sitting between them. The CDR3 is CASSLVSTGELFF. The CDR3 DNA reads as TGTGCCAGCAGTTTAGTCAGTACCGGGGAGCTGTTTTTT.

This clone was detected a few times. Here the CDR3 reads CASSSQGSFEAFF. In DNA, the CDR3 is TGTGCCAGCAGTTCACAGGGGTCGTTTGAAGCTTTCTTT. This chain uses TRBV28 with TRBJ1-1, with 7 bases matching TRBD1. CDR1 and CDR2 from the germline V gene are MDHEN and SYDVKM. J lost 7 bases, V lost 4 bases, and 6 bases had no gene match. CDR3 size: 13 residues.

Of note for this clone: A clone one base away is much larger, so this may be a read error. The chain has TRBV5-1 and TRBJ1-3; 8 nucleotides align to TRBD1. Unmatched junction bases numbered 2, after V lost 4 bases and J lost 2 bases. Germline lookup yields CDR1 SGHRS and CDR2 YFSETQ. The length of the CDR3 is 14 residues. The chain's CDR3 is CASSLDRAGNTIYF. The CDR3 bases are TGCGCCAGCAGCCTGGACAGGGCTGGAAACACCATATATTTT.

This clone was picked up a small number of times. The chain couples TRBV11-2 to TRBJ1-4; D might be TRBD1 (5 bases). In germline, CDR1 is SGHAT, CDR2 FQNNGV. With 5 bases removed from V and 4 bases from J, the gap between germline ends came to 8 bases. This CDR3 spans 13 amino acids. The DNA of the CDR3 is TGTGCCAGCAGCCGGGGGGGTAATGAAAAACTGTTTTTT. It is translated as CASSRGGNEKLFF.